The entry below gives a single T cell receptor beta chain sequence along with its context. The data derive from a study of PD-L1 blockade in urothelial cancer. Across the study: Starting at some point between 2014 and 2015, patients were given atezolizumab (1,200 mg intravenously every 3 weeks). Prior chemotherapy in patients spanned 0 to 3 regimens. Researchers found blood samples held a median of 141,255 T cells.

Germline CDR1 reads LGHNA; CDR2 reads YSLEER. After removal of 0 bases from V and 5 bases from J, the junction contained 2 bases not matched to a gene. The CDR3 is 15 residues long. The protocol was immunoSEQ multiplex PCR, while the TCRdb copy is restricted to in-frame clones and leaves out a portion. The top ten clones hold 4.5% to 7% of a sample with about 80,000 clones, 87% of them seen once. The sample was PBMCs, taken around atezolizumab (anti-PD-L1) treatment. This chain connects TRBV4-3 to TRBJ2-1; 9 nucleotides line up with TRBD2. This receptor was obtained from a woman aged 65 to 85 with urothelial cancer. This CDR3 is CASSQESGGHNEQFF. The CDR3 DNA is TGCGCCAGCAGCCAAGAAAGCGGGGGGCACAATGAGCAGTTCTTC.